The 32 T cell receptor beta chains reported below all come from one sample, sequenced in a study of T cells in women clearing cervical HPV infection. The protocol was immunoSEQ multiplex PCR, while the TCRdb copy is restricted to in-frame clones and leaves out a portion. The sample totals around 48,000 clones; its top ten clones hold 1.5% to 2%. Sequenced: blood buffy coat. The receptors here all came from a woman between 18 and 75 years old with a cervical HPV16 infection that either progressed to CIN3+ or cleared (not recorded which).

The CDR3 loop is CASTYQNRELFF. The covered CDR3 bases are TGTGCCAGTACCTACCAGAACAGGGAA. The chain recombines TRBV19 with TRBJ1-4; the D gene is possibly TRBD1 (6 bases). From the germline J gene comes the end of the CDR3, since the read stops 3 residues before it. The CDR3 has 12 residues. CDR1 is LNHDA and CDR2 is SQIVND in the germline V gene (reference sequence).

As for this clone: The read gets to within 3 residues of the CDR3 end, and the germline J gene fills in the rest. This chain joins TRBV5-1 and TRBJ2-2, with TRBD1 identical over 9 bases. V lost 3 bases to trimming and J lost 4 bases; unmatched junction nucleotides: 7. Germline CDR1 reads SGHRS; CDR2 reads YFSETQ. This CDR3 region has 16 residues. Partial CDR3 DNA: TGCGCCAGCAGCTGGACAGGGGATAGAGGCACCGGGGAG. This sequence encodes CASSWTGDRGTGE. The entire CDR3 is CASSWTGDRGTGELFF.

Note on this clone: The read is 3 residues too short to cover the CDR3 end, so that end is filled in from the germline J gene. The chain couples TRBV7-8 to TRBJ1-6; D possibly corresponds to TRBD1 (6 bases). The CDR3 consists of 15 residues. CDR1 SGHVS and CDR2 FQNEAQ come from the germline V gene. The germline V and J ends were trimmed by 4 bases and 7 bases, with 14 bases remaining between them. CDR3 loop: CASSSTGSVNSPLHF. The sequenced CDR3 bases are TGTGCCAGCAGCTCCACAGGGTCGGTAAATTCACCC.

As to this clone: The read stops 3 residues short of the end of the CDR3; the missing end is completed from the germline J gene. The chain is built from TRBV7-2 and TRBJ2-1; D is perhaps TRBD2 (5 bases). Germline values: CDR1 SGHTA, CDR2 FQGNSA. With 1 base removed from V and 8 bases from J, the gap between germline ends came to 15 bases. The length of the CDR3 is 15 residues. CDR3 residues: CASSLGPDFRDEQFF. Partial CDR3 DNA: TGTGCCAGCAGCTTAGGGCCGGACTTTAGAGATGAG.

For this clone: The CDR3 end is not reached by the read, which stops 3 residues before it; the germline J gene fills it in. The rearrangement joins TRBV5-1 to TRBJ2-7, with TRBD2 identical over 8 bases. Germline trimming cut 0 bases from V and 2 bases from J; bases unmatched to any gene: 1. The CDR3 covers 14 residues. CDR1 and CDR2 from the germline V gene are SGHRS and YFSETQ. The CDR3: CASSLAGGAYEQYF. CDR3 bases read: TGCGCCAGCAGCTTGGCCGGGGGGGCCTACGAG.

A remark on this clone: The CDR3 end lies 3 residues beyond the end of the read and is filled in from the germline J gene. The rearrangement links TRBV5-1 to TRBJ2-1; 7 positions match TRBD1. The CDR3 has 15 amino acids. CDR1 is SGHRS and CDR2 is YFSETQ in the germline V gene. Unmatched junction bases numbered 8, after V lost 3 bases and J lost 5 bases. The CDR3 DNA, read in part, is TGCGCCAGCAGCTCAGACAGGGCGCGGGACAATGAG. Amino acid sequence: CASSSDRARDNE. The CDR3 in full is CASSSDRARDNEQFF.

The chain's CDR3 is CASSLEAVVGRRGLDQPQHF. CDR3 DNA (partial): TGTGCCAGCAGTTTAGAGGCTGTGGTGGGGAGGAGGGGGCTCGATCAGCCC. The rearrangement joins TRBV28 to TRBJ1-5, with TRBD1 identical over 7 bases. The CDR3 goes on 3 residues after the read ends, and that part is filled in from the germline J gene. V was pared by 2 bases and J by 5 bases, with 21 bases of the junction left unmatched. Germline CDR1 reads MDHEN; CDR2 reads SYDVKM. The CDR3 has 20 amino acids. Together with reference TRBV28 and TRBJ1-5, the CDR3 gives the full variable domain: DVKVTQSSRYLVKRTGEKVFLECVQDMDHENMFWYRQDPGLGLRLIYFSYDVKMKEKGDIPEGYSVSREKKERFSLILESASTNQTSMYLCASSLEAVVGRRGLDQPQHFGDGTRLSIL.

As concerns this clone: The read ends 3 residues before the CDR3 terminus; that terminus is restored from the germline J gene. The rearrangement links TRBV7-2 to TRBJ1-2; 9 positions agree with TRBD1. The V gene end was trimmed by 2 bases and the J gene end by 6 bases; junction bases not matched to a gene: 7. The CDR3 contains 15 residues. The germline gives CDR1 SGHTA, CDR2 FQGNSA. The CDR3 protein is CASSLNRGPYDGYTF. The sequenced CDR3 bases are TGTGCCAGCAGCTTAAACAGGGGGCCTTATGATGGC.

Details on this clone: Read data end 3 residues before the CDR3 end; the end is taken from the germline J gene. The chain is built from TRBV6-2 or TRBV6-3 and TRBJ2-7; 10 bases are shared with TRBD2. The CDR3 is made up of 15 amino acids. With V trimmed by 2 bases and J by 2 bases, 3 bases remained unmatched. Germline V CDR1 and CDR2: MNHEY, SVGEGT. CDR3 sequence reads: CASSYDLAGAYEQYF. The covered CDR3 bases are TGTGCCAGCAGTTACGATCTAGCGGGAGCCTACGAG.

Points on this clone: Sequencing ends 3 residues short of the CDR3 end; the germline J gene provides the rest. The chain combines TRBV7-2 with TRBJ1-1, with 10 bases matching TRBD1. This CDR3 is built from 14 residues. Germline V lookup: CDR1 SGHTA, CDR2 FQGNSA. Here the CDR3 reads CASSSRQGAGEAFF. The CDR3 bases that were read are TGTGCCAGCAGCTCGAGACAGGGGGCAGGGGAG.

As for this clone: The CDR3 end is not reached by the read, which stops 3 residues before it; the germline J gene fills it in. The chain links TRBV7-6 to TRBJ2-3; D call uncertain. The V gene lost 5 bases and the J gene lost 0 bases, with 12 bases spanning the gap. The CDR3 is 15 residues long. Germline assignment: CDR1 SGHVS and CDR2 FNYEAQ. The DNA read from the CDR3 is TGTGCCAGCAGCCCATGGTCCACTAGCACAGATACG. Translated, it gives CASSPWSTSTDT. The full CDR3 protein reads CASSPWSTSTDTQYF.

Details on this clone: The CDR3 is cut off 3 residues early in the read; its end comes from the germline J gene. The rearrangement uses TRBV7-9 and TRBJ2-5, with TRBD1 identical over 10 bases. After removal of 6 bases from V and 5 bases from J, the junction contained 3 bases not matched to a gene. The V gene's germline CDR1 is SEHNR and CDR2 FQNEAQ (reference sequence). The CDR3 has 13 amino acids. The CDR3 DNA, read in part, is TGTGCCAGCAGGGCGGGACAGGGGGAGACC. Protein product: CASRAGQGET. The full CDR3 sequence reads CASRAGQGETQYF.

Notes on this clone: The read halts 3 residues ahead of the CDR3 end, with the missing end drawn from the germline J gene. The V gene is TRBV5-1, the J gene TRBJ1-3, with 7 bases that match TRBD1. J was trimmed by 3 bases and V by 0 bases; bases with no gene match: 6. This CDR3 comprises 16 residues. Germline CDR1 reads SGHRS; CDR2 reads YFSETQ. CDR3 amino acids: CASSLEGGRDGNTIYF. The part of the CDR3 DNA that was read is TGCGCCAGCAGCTTGGAAGGGGGCAGAGATGGAAACACC.

A word on this clone: The CDR3 end lies 3 residues beyond the end of the read and is filled in from the germline J gene. J is TRBJ2-1 and V is TRBV20-1, with D perhaps TRBD2 (6 bases). The CDR3 runs 16 residues. Trimming cost V 6 bases and J 4 bases, with 22 bases left between them. CDR1 is DFQATT and CDR2 is SNEGSKA in the germline V gene (reference sequence). This chain's CDR3 is CSATGDTPAGYNEQFF. CDR3 bases read: TGCAGTGCGACCGGGGATACTCCGGCGGGGTACAATGAG.

To note about this clone: The read ends 3 residues early relative to the CDR3; the germline J gene fills the gap. The chain joins TRBV2 to TRBJ2-2, with 8 bases lining up with TRBD1. Germline assignment: CDR1 SNHLY and CDR2 FYNNEI. The CDR3 contains 15 residues. V shed 4 bases, J shed 6 bases, and the junction held 7 bases outside the gene matches. The CDR3: CASSATGGWSGELFF. The CDR3 DNA, read in part, is TGTGCCAGCAGTGCCACAGGGGGTTGGTCCGGGGAG.

With regard to this clone: The DNA ends 3 residues before the CDR3 does, and the rest of the CDR3 is filled in from the germline J gene. V and J are TRBV7-2 and TRBJ2-7; D ambiguous. This CDR3 is 14 amino acids long. The V end lost 2 bases, the J end lost 4 bases, and 12 bases lay between the germline ends. Germline assignment: CDR1 SGHTA and CDR2 FQGNSA. CDR3 DNA, as far as it was read: TGTGCCAGCAGCTTACAGTCACCCCCATACGAG. Amino acid sequence: CASSLQSPPYE. The full-length CDR3 reads as CASSLQSPPYEQYF.

Comment on this clone: The read falls 3 residues short of the CDR3 end, and the missing part is taken from the germline J gene. The chain has TRBV7-8 and TRBJ2-3; 8 positions match TRBD1. CDR1 and CDR2 from the germline V gene are SGHVS and FQNEAQ. The CDR3 runs to 16 residues. V was pared by 5 bases and J by 1 base, with 8 bases of the junction left unmatched. CDR3 in amino acids: CASSPPGGVGTDTQYF. The DNA read from the CDR3 is TGTGCCAGCAGCCCACCAGGGGGCGTAGGCACAGATACG. The entire variable domain, with the rest obtained from reference TRBV7-8 and TRBJ2-3, is as follows: GAGVSQSPRYKVAKRGQDVALRCDPISGHVSLFWYQQALGQGPEFLTYFQNEAQLDKSGLPSDRFFAERPEGSVSTLKIQRTQQEDSAVYLCASSPPGGVGTDTQYFGPGTRLTVL.

Notes on this clone: The read finishes 3 residues shy of the CDR3 end, and the germline J gene is used to complete it. The chain links TRBV19 to TRBJ2-7, with a weak D call TRBD1 (6 bases). V dropped 5 bases and J dropped 0 bases, with 8 bases sitting between them. Germline V gene data show CDR1 as LNHDA and CDR2 as SQIVND (reference sequence). The CDR3 spans 13 residues. The CDR3 bases that were read are TGTGCCAGTAGTGACAGGTTCTCCTACGAG. It is translated as CASSDRFSYE. The full CDR3 reads CASSDRFSYEQYF.

Notes on this clone: The read falls 3 residues short of the CDR3 end, and the missing part is taken from the germline J gene. V usage is TRBV19 and J usage is TRBJ1-3; 7 nucleotides agree with TRBD1. The germline V gene has CDR1 LNHDA and CDR2 SQIVND (reference sequence). After removal of 6 bases from V and 3 bases from J, the junction contained 20 bases not matched to a gene. The CDR3 covers 19 residues. This CDR3 reads CASRAGLGQPVIFGNTIYF. The covered CDR3 bases are TGTGCCAGTAGAGCCGGACTGGGACAGCCGGTGATTTTTGGAAACACC.

To note about this clone: Coverage ceases 3 residues before the CDR3 finishes, and the germline J gene fills in the end. V gene TRBV7-6 combines with J gene TRBJ2-7; 8 nucleotides agree with TRBD1. Per the germline V gene, CDR1 is SGHVS and CDR2 is FNYEAQ. V shed 5 bases and J 4 bases; nucleotides not matched to a gene: 16. CDR3 size: 17 residues. Partial CDR3 DNA: TGTGCCAGCAGCCGAGTGGACGGAGAGACAGGGGCGTACGAG. Translation: CASSRVDGETGAYE. The entire CDR3 sequence reads CASSRVDGETGAYEQYF.

As to this clone: The CDR3 end falls 3 residues outside the read, so it is completed with the germline J gene. The chain links TRBV2 to TRBJ1-2; D gene unclear. Trimming shortened V by 6 bases and J by 3 bases, and 11 bases separated the two germline ends. From germline, CDR1 is SNHLY and CDR2 FYNNEI. The CDR3 runs to 13 residues. This CDR3 is CASRPTRDYGYTF. The sequenced CDR3 bases are TGTGCCAGCAGACCCACACGGGACTATGGC.

On this clone itself: The CDR3 goes on 3 residues after the read ends, and that part is filled in from the germline J gene. The rearrangement links TRBV2 to TRBJ1-6; TRBD1 might be the D (5 bases). CDR3 length equals 18 residues. Germline CDR1 SNHLY, CDR2 FYNNEI. Trimming pared 2 bases from V and 7 bases from J, leaving 21 bases between. The CDR3 sequence is CASSEFWQLGEGNSPLHF. CDR3 DNA, as far as it was read: TGTGCCAGCAGTGAATTTTGGCAGTTAGGGGAGGGAAATTCACCC.

Concerning this clone: The CDR3 goes on 3 residues after the read ends, and that part is filled in from the germline J gene. The chain links TRBV5-1 to TRBJ2-7; 7 positions match TRBD1. J was trimmed by 5 bases and V by 4 bases; bases with no gene match: 12. The CDR3 loop spans 15 amino acids. CDR1 SGHRS and CDR2 YFSETQ come from the germline V gene. The CDR3 DNA, read in part, is TGCGCCAGCAGCGCTGTCGGACAGGTAGCCAACGAG. It is translated as CASSAVGQVANE. The entire CDR3 reads CASSAVGQVANEQYF.

Worth noting for this clone: The read ends 3 residues before the CDR3 terminus; that terminus is restored from the germline J gene. This chain uses TRBV19 with TRBJ1-2; TRBD1 might be the D (6 bases). The CDR3 has 13 residues. Trimming removed 6 bases from V and 3 bases from J, with 11 bases in between. In germline, CDR1 is LNHDA, CDR2 SQIVND (reference sequence). The CDR3 is CASRIQGDYGYTF. CDR3 DNA (partial): TGTGCCAGTAGAATACAGGGTGACTATGGC.

In regard to this clone: Read sequence stops 3 residues before the CDR3 end, and the germline J gene provides the missing end. J is TRBJ2-1 and V is TRBV7-6; TRBD1 or TRBD2 may be the D gene (6 bases each). Trimming removed 3 bases at V and 2 bases at J, with 11 bases between. The V gene's germline CDR1 is SGHVS and CDR2 FNYEAQ. This CDR3 is 15 amino acids long. CDR3 in amino acids: CASSLRGTTYNEQFF. Partial CDR3 DNA: TGTGCCAGCAGCTTGCGCGGGACAACCTACAATGAG. The full variable domain, rest sourced from reference TRBV7-6 and TRBJ2-1, is GAGVSQSPRYKVTKRGQDVALRCDPISGHVSLYWYRQALGQGPEFLTYFNYEAQQDKSGLPNDRFSAERPEGSISTLTIQRTEQRDSAMYRCASSLRGTTYNEQFFGPGTRLTVL.

For this clone: The read gets to within 3 residues of the CDR3 end, and the germline J gene fills in the rest. The V gene is TRBV2, the J gene TRBJ1-4, with 9 positions matching TRBD1. The CDR3 sequence is 15 residues long. J was trimmed by 6 bases and V by 5 bases; bases with no gene match: 7. Germline lookup yields CDR1 SNHLY and CDR2 FYNNEI. The covered CDR3 bases are TGTGCCAGCAGTCCCAACAGGGGGCCTTATGAAAAA. Translation gives CASSPNRGPYEK. The complete CDR3 sequence is CASSPNRGPYEKLFF.

A note on this clone: The CDR3 goes on 3 residues after the read ends, and that part is filled in from the germline J gene. The J gene is TRBJ2-7, the V gene TRBV19; 8 bases line up with TRBD1. CDR3 length equals 15 residues. Germline-derived CDR1 and CDR2 are LNHDA and SQIVND (reference sequence). V was clipped by 10 bases and J by 3 bases; unmatched bases: 14. The covered CDR3 bases are TGTGCCACTCAACCGTCAGGGGGCAGCCGCTACGAG. Translated, it gives CATQPSGGSRYE. The full CDR3 reads CATQPSGGSRYEQYF.

Points on this clone: The CDR3 end lies 3 residues beyond the end of the read and is filled in from the germline J gene. The V and J genes are TRBV19 and TRBJ1-2; possibly TRBD1 for D (6 bases). CDR3 length: 13 residues. The germline gives CDR1 LNHDA, CDR2 SQIVND (reference sequence). The V end was cut by 3 bases, the J end by 4 bases, with 9 bases between. CDR3 in amino acids: CASSMGQGYGYTF. Partial CDR3 DNA: TGTGCCAGTAGTATGGGACAAGGCTATGGC.

Of note for this clone: With the read ending 3 residues before the CDR3 end, the germline J gene is used to fill in that end. The genes are TRBV5-1 and TRBJ2-7, with 8 bases that match TRBD1. The CDR3 covers 15 residues. Trimming took 1 base from V and 3 from J; bases not matched to a gene: 6. From germline, CDR1 is SGHRS and CDR2 YFSETQ. CDR3 bases read: TGCGCCAGCAGCTTGTACGGGACAGGCTACTACGAG. This sequence encodes CASSLYGTGYYE. The CDR3 in its entirety is CASSLYGTGYYEQYF.

Worth noting for this clone: The read gets to within 3 residues of the CDR3 end, and the germline J gene fills in the rest. The V call is TRBV20-1, the J call TRBJ2-2; TRBD1 matches 11 bases. The CDR3 has 14 amino acids. Per the germline V gene, CDR1 is DFQATT and CDR2 is SNEGSKA (reference sequence). V trimming: 6 bases; J trimming: 4 bases; junction bases outside the gene matches: 4. CDR3 sequence: CSAGDRGITGELFF. CDR3 DNA (partial): TGCAGTGCGGGGGACAGGGGGATCACCGGGGAG.

About this clone itself: The CDR3 goes on 3 residues after the read ends, and that part is filled in from the germline J gene. The chain is built from TRBV5-3 and TRBJ1-2; D not resolved. TRBV5-3 carries the ORF label, with uncertain function. Trimming stripped 0 bases from V and 4 bases from J, with 25 bases between. The CDR3 consists of 19 residues. Here the CDR3 reads CARSLAYEVKENYTYGYTF. The part of the CDR3 DNA that was read is TGTGCCAGAAGCTTGGCGTATGAGGTAAAGGAGAACTACACCTATGGC.

To note about this clone: The read finishes 3 residues shy of the CDR3 end, and the germline J gene is used to complete it. This chain uses TRBV10-3 with TRBJ1-2; 9 nucleotides line up with TRBD1. Germline trimming cut 3 bases from V and 2 bases from J; bases unmatched to any gene: 4. Germline lookup yields CDR1 ENHRY and CDR2 SYGVKD. CDR3 length equals 15 residues. The CDR3 reads CAISDWDRANYGYTF. CDR3 DNA (partial): TGTGCCATCAGTGACTGGGACAGGGCAAACTATGGC.